This entry concerns a single TCR beta chain. The data stem from a study of CD8 T cells in Susac syndrome. While CD8+ and CD4+ T cells were isolated negatively, TEMRA cells were enriched by FACS. Reverse transcription of about 0.45 to 1 ug RNA was carried out with random hexamers. Each CDR3 protein is one row after TCRdb ran MiXCR on the immunoSEQ multiplex PCR reads. The repertoire holds about 300,000 distinct CDR3 sequences, with 70% to 90% as singletons. Germline lookup yields CDR1 MNHEY and CDR2 SMNVEV (reference sequence). The CDR3 is made up of 14 amino acids. Trimming left V 3 bases short and J 3 bases short, with 11 bases between.

This sequence joins TRBV27 and TRBJ1-1; D is unclear. The receptor was isolated from a human donor with multiple sclerosis. The specimen was CD8+ T cells from PBMCs. CDR3 sequence (DNA): TGTGCCAGCAGTTTTAACAGCCTGTACACTGAAGCTTTCTTT. Translated: CASSFNSLYTEAFF.